Below, 4 T cell receptor beta chains from the same sample are listed, as sequenced in a study of T cells after yellow fever vaccination. TCRdb independently ran MiXCR on the 5' RACE reads; one entry per CDR3 protein. The table lists 170,000 or so distinct CDR3 sequences, 9.3% of them singletons, with approximately 35% in the top ten. The source was CD8+ T cells sorted from PBMCs, collected 45 days after the yellow fever booster vaccination. The source is a man between 18 and 35 years old who received the YFV17D yellow fever vaccine.

This clonotype has only a few counts. The chain couples TRBV4-3 to TRBJ1-4, with D unclear. Between the trimmed V and J ends, which lost 0 bases and 3 bases, there was a span of 14 bases. The germline V gene encodes CDR1 LGHNA and CDR2 YSLEER. This CDR3 is 17 amino acids long. CDR3 DNA sequence: TGCGCCAGCAGCCAAGATTGGTCAACGGGGTCTAATGAAAAACTGTTTTTT. It translates to CASSQDWSTGSNEKLFF.

This clonotype has at least ten counts. The V call is TRBV7-9, the J call TRBJ1-1; D gene unclear. The ends were cut back, 8 bases at V and 1 base at J, with 5 bases in the middle. Germline V gene sequence: CDR1 SEHNR, CDR2 FQNEAQ (reference sequence). This CDR3 has 11 amino acids. The CDR3: CASSGNTEAFF. Here the CDR3 DNA reads TGTGCCAGCTCAGGGAACACTGAAGCTTTCTTT.

This clonotype has more than one count but fewer than ten. This chain uses TRBV28 with TRBJ1-5; 10 bases agree with TRBD1. The CDR3 extends over 15 amino acids. Germline CDR1 reads MDHEN; CDR2 reads SYDVKM. V trimming: 3 bases; J trimming: 4 bases; junction bases outside the gene matches: 3. The CDR3 bases are TGTGCCAGCAGTTTTCGGACAGGGGGTAATCAGCCCCAGCATTTT. Its translation: CASSFRTGGNQPQHF.

Notes on this clonotype: A clone one base away is much larger, so this may be a read error. In DNA, the CDR3 is TGTGCCAGCAGCGCGCCAGGAGATACGCAGTATTTT. Its translation: CASSAPGDTQYF. The gene calls are TRBV9 and TRBJ2-3; D gene ambiguous. The CDR3 spans 12 residues. V lost 3 bases, J lost 5 bases, and 7 bases lay in between. Germline V gene sequence: CDR1 SGDLS, CDR2 YYNGEE.